This is a list of T cell receptor beta chains from one sample in a study of cytomegalovirus exposure and HLA in healthy donors. Profiled with immunoSEQ multiplex PCR; TCRdb holds only in-frame clones, not every one. In the table there are about 200,000 clones, 86% of which are singletons. Sequenced input: PBMCs. These receptors were collected from a woman in her 30s in good health and CMV-seronegative. The CDR3 runs from the conserved cysteine through the conserved F or W. The order of the fields is D gene, V gene, J gene, CDR3 protein, CDR3 DNA. A D gene is named only where the DNA matches it firmly.

d_gene: .; v_gene: TRBV15; j_gene: TRBJ2-1; CDR3aa: CATSRDQLGGRFYNEQFF; CDR3nt: TGTGCCACCAGCAGAGATCAGTTAGGGGGACGCTTCTACAATGAGCAGTTCTTC
d_gene: TRBD1; v_gene: TRBV2; j_gene: TRBJ2-7; CDR3aa: CASSTDRSEQYF; CDR3nt: TGTGCCAGCAGTACGGACAGGAGCGAGCAGTACTTC
d_gene: .; v_gene: TRBV2; j_gene: TRBJ2-7; CDR3aa: CASSGPGQGTGEQYF; CDR3nt: TGTGCCAGCAGTGGCCCAGGGCAGGGCACCGGCGAGCAGTACTTC
d_gene: TRBD1; v_gene: TRBV5-6; j_gene: TRBJ1-2; CDR3aa: CASSFPRTGTAVLGGYTF; CDR3nt: TGTGCCAGCAGCTTTCCGAGGACAGGGACGGCGGTTTTGGGTGGCTACACCTTC
d_gene: .; v_gene: TRBV15; j_gene: TRBJ1-1; CDR3aa: CATSRAEVAEAFF; CDR3nt: TGTGCCACCAGCAGAGCTGAGGTGGCCGAAGCTTTCTTT
d_gene: .; v_gene: TRBV19; j_gene: TRBJ2-2; CDR3aa: CASSTIRNTGELFF; CDR3nt: TGTGCCAGTAGTACCATTAGGAACACCGGGGAGCTGTTTTTT
d_gene: .; v_gene: TRBV2; j_gene: TRBJ1-3; CDR3aa: CASKFSGQGGNTIYF; CDR3nt: TGTGCCAGCAAATTCTCGGGCCAGGGAGGGAACACCATATATTTT
d_gene: TRBD2; v_gene: TRBV4-1; j_gene: TRBJ2-1; CDR3aa: CASSPARGTSESNEQFF; CDR3nt: TGCGCCAGCAGCCCCGCCCGGGGGACTAGCGAATCCAATGAGCAGTTCTTC
d_gene: .; v_gene: TRBV10-2; j_gene: TRBJ1-1; CDR3aa: CASTRERNTEAFF; CDR3nt: TGCGCCAGCACGAGGGAGCGTAACACTGAAGCTTTCTTT
d_gene: .; v_gene: TRBV4-1; j_gene: TRBJ1-1; CDR3aa: CASSPQGRDWEEAFF; CDR3nt: TGCGCCAGCAGCCCCCAGGGACGGGACTGGGAAGAAGCTTTCTTT
d_gene: TRBD2; v_gene: TRBV5-6; j_gene: TRBJ2-7; CDR3aa: CASSKGLAFFSYYEQYF; CDR3nt: TGTGCCAGCAGCAAAGGACTAGCTTTCTTCTCATACTACGAGCAGTACTTC
d_gene: .; v_gene: TRBV28; j_gene: TRBJ2-7; CDR3aa: CASSPRGQPYEQYF; CDR3nt: TGTGCCAGCAGTCCCCGCGGGCAACCCTACGAGCAGTACTTC
d_gene: TRBD2; v_gene: TRBV18; j_gene: TRBJ2-1; CDR3aa: CASSPGLADEQFF; CDR3nt: TGTGCCAGCTCACCGGGACTAGCGGATGAGCAGTTCTTC
d_gene: TRBD2; v_gene: TRBV2; j_gene: TRBJ2-7; CDR3aa: CASRVLAGGVGEQYF; CDR3nt: TGTGCCAGCAGAGTGCTAGCGGGAGGCGTGGGCGAGCAGTACTTC
d_gene: TRBD1; v_gene: TRBV7-9; j_gene: TRBJ1-1; CDR3aa: CASSFRQGHTEAFF; CDR3nt: TGTGCCAGCAGCTTTCGACAGGGGCACACTGAAGCTTTCTTT
d_gene: TRBD1; v_gene: TRBV19; j_gene: TRBJ1-2; CDR3aa: CASSVAGTGIQGYTF; CDR3nt: TGTGCCAGTAGTGTCGCCGGGACAGGAATCCAGGGCTACACCTTC
d_gene: TRBD2; v_gene: TRBV14; j_gene: TRBJ2-3; CDR3aa: CASSQGLAGGTDTQYF; CDR3nt: TGTGCCAGCAGCCAAGGGCTAGCGGGAGGAACAGATACGCAGTATTTT
d_gene: .; v_gene: TRBV14; j_gene: TRBJ2-1; CDR3aa: CASSQDRRSKQFF; CDR3nt: TGTGCCAGCAGCCAAGATCGGAGATCGAAGCAGTTCTTC
d_gene: .; v_gene: TRBV2; j_gene: TRBJ1-2; CDR3aa: CASGRNYGYTF; CDR3nt: TGTGCTTCTGGCAGGAATTATGGCTACACCTTC
d_gene: .; v_gene: TRBV6-1; j_gene: TRBJ1-1; CDR3aa: CASTRTALNTEAFF; CDR3nt: TGTGCCAGCACTCGGACAGCTTTGAACACTGAAGCTTTCTTT
d_gene: .; v_gene: TRBV6-7; j_gene: TRBJ2-2; CDR3aa: CASSLPGANTGELFF; CDR3nt: TGTGCCAGCAGTCTACCGGGAGCGAACACCGGGGAGCTGTTTTTT
d_gene: TRBD1; v_gene: TRBV28; j_gene: TRBJ1-2; CDR3aa: CASRRDRKFSYEGYTF; CDR3nt: TGTGCCAGCAGGCGGGACAGGAAGTTTTCCTATGAGGGCTACACCTTC
d_gene: TRBD1; v_gene: TRBV27; j_gene: TRBJ2-7; CDR3aa: CASSGQGFTDEQYF; CDR3nt: TGTGCCAGCAGTGGACAGGGTTTCACTGACGAGCAGTACTTC